This T cell receptor (beta chain) was sequenced for a study of blood T cell repertoires in COVID-19 (dated by TCRdb to the early 2020s). For context, the study as a whole: Samples covering the acute and convalescent phases of COVID-19 were provided by collaborators in the United States, Italy and Spain. The material from the prospective study consisted of cDNA or gDNA derived from T cells, B-cell-depleted T cells, or PBMCs. Deeply sampled blood TCRbeta repertoires from subjects exposed to, actively infected with, or recovered from COVID-19 were included in the dataset. The repertoires were released in a freely available public database intended as a resource for research on the immune response to SARS-CoV-2. The samples were drawn from two sources: the first 160 participants of the ongoing ImmuneRACE study, and 1,254 subjects contributed by 6 global collaborators. The sample metadata nearly always contained a de-identified subject ID, COVID-19 status, age in years and sex. Where available, HLA class I and class II types were obtained from metadata supplied by the sample provider rather than from assay-based typing.

CDR3 length: 14 amino acids, cysteine to phenylalanine. Only the CDR3 DNA stays, 42 bases, in frame from base 1. The germline V gene provides CDR1 SGHTA and CDR2 FQGNSA. Beyond this particular receptor, the publication reports: The quantity of clinical and demographic metadata differed by source and by participant and was supplied without curation.

TCRbeta CDR3 regions were amplified from genomic DNA by means of the immunoSEQ Assay, a bias-controlled multiplex PCR. The original methods were these. The number of nucleated cells in each sample was estimated from the amplification of reference gene primers within the assay. To quantify the absolute abundance of each unique TCRbeta CDR3 rearrangement, sequence reads were collapsed and filtered. For each sample, productive Simpson clonality was calculated as the square root of Simpson's diversity index across productive rearrangements. Imported from immuneACCESS, the table was reduced by TCRdb to in-frame sequences with V and J called. These copies leave out some clones; in studies compared against another copy, an unresolved V gene accounts for under half, and the cause of the remainder is not known. V, J and clone size were drawn from that table, and D and trimming were deduced from the DNA. The sample includes about 210,000 clones, with around 80% observed a single time. The ten biggest clones cover 2.5% to 3.5% of the sample.

Whole blood was collected in K2EDTA tubes by collaborating institutions according to the institutions' own protocols. Collaborator samples were shipped for TCRbeta analysis as frozen whole blood, isolated PBMCs, or DNA extracted from either sample type. As for this clone: Its antigen is currently not known. The junction does not match germline at one end; this may be a read error.

Sequencing was performed on peripheral blood. The clonotype was recovered from a man between 45 and 60 years old with active or convalescent COVID-19. The rearrangement joined TRBV7-2 to TRBJ1-2; tentative D gene TRBD1, with 5 bases matching. The CDR3 region: CASNLNPGRDGYTF. The nucleotide sequence is given as TGTGCCAGCAACTTAAATCCAGGGAGGGATGGCTACACCTTC.